This T cell receptor (beta chain) was recorded in a study of blood T cell repertoires in COVID-19. For the study at large: T cells, B-cell-depleted T cells, or PBMCs provided the cDNA or gDNA that served as material.

In the original analysis: From reference gene primer amplification, estimates of nucleated cell counts were derived. Clones were read by immunoSEQ multiplex PCR, and TCRdb kept only the in-frame ones, dropping some. V and J calls and clone size are given by that table; D and trimming were obtained from the DNA. The sample records 250,000 to 300,000 clones, approximately 91% being singletons. The age range of participants was about 18 to 89 years, with residence in about two dozen US areas. Participant reports of clinical history set cohort assignment. The length of the CDR3 is 13 residues. Unmatched junction bases numbered 5, after V lost 4 bases and J lost 6 bases. Germline CDR1 SGHTA, CDR2 FQGTGA.

Sequenced material: PBMCs or T cells enriched from blood (not recorded which). The clonotype was recovered from a woman in her thirties or forties who had recovered from COVID-19. This rearrangement joins TRBV7-3 to TRBJ1-2; 7 bases agree with TRBD1. In nucleotides, the CDR3 is TGTGCCAGCAGCTCCGGGACAGCAAATGGCTACACCTTC. This gives the protein CASSSGTANGYTF.